The entry that follows covers one T cell receptor beta chain sequence. These data are taken from a study of blood T cell repertoires in COVID-19. Study at large: Sample material is recorded as cDNA or gDNA derived from T cells, B-cell-depleted T cells, or PBMCs.

Libraries were prepared by immunoSEQ multiplex PCR; TCRdb keeps only in-frame clonotypes and omits some of them. Among 160,000 or so clones listed, 79% were seen once. The length of the CDR3 is 16 residues. Germline V gene sequence: CDR1 MNHNS, CDR2 SASEGT. Trimming removed 2 bases from V and 1 base from J, with 11 bases in between. The chain combines TRBV6-1 with TRBJ2-2; no clear D gene. This TCR came from a woman aged 55-75 years with COVID-19, enrolled during active disease. The sequenced sample consisted of peripheral blood. The CDR3 DNA reads TGTGCCAGCAGTGAAAGAGGCCAGTTGAACACCGGGGAGCTGTTTTTT. Translation: CASSERGQLNTGELFF.